The clone carrying this TCR beta chain turned up a few times. The target antigen is unknown. One entry per CDR3 protein, called by TCRdb with MiXCR from the 5' RACE reads. The table records some 560,000 distinct CDR3 sequences, over 15% of them present only once. The CDR3 consists of 11 residues. The J segment lost 6 bases and the V segment lost 8 bases, leaving 5 bases of the junction unmatched. Germline V gene lookup returns CDR1 DFQATT and CDR2 SNEGSKA (reference sequence). The data were obtained in a study of T cells after yellow fever vaccination. Points from the study as a whole: There was a small share of clonotypes that showed up in both the CD4 and CD8 compartments. Highly abundant clonotypes carried over from the bulk population could end up in FACS-sorted repertoires as contaminants. Post-booster repertoires again held most primary-vaccination clones (roughly 95% CD4, 88% CD8).

The specimen comprised PBMCs, sampled 15 days after the yellow fever booster vaccination. This chain connects TRBV20-1 to TRBJ2-5, with 8 bases that match TRBD1. The sequence was collected from a man aged 25 to 40 who received the YFV17D yellow fever vaccine. This chain's CDR3 is CSTDRVKTQYF. The CDR3, as DNA: TGCAGTACGGACAGGGTCAAGACCCAGTACTTC.